This TCR beta chain came from a study of spatial heterogeneity in lung cancer (dated by TCRdb to the late 2010s). With regard to the full study: More beta-chain than alpha-chain transcripts were consistently detected, likely reflecting higher beta-chain transcript abundance. In tumor regions, TCR transcript counts showed a strong correlation with a T cell transcriptional module score from matched bulk RNA-seq. In the raw uncorrected reads, each unique combination of TCR and UMI appeared more than ten times on average. The study quantitatively compared TCR alpha and beta repertoires across multiple tumor regions, matched nontumor lung and blood in non-small cell lung cancer. Nonsynonymous mutation counts, determined by whole-exome sequencing of tumor tissue, were related to TCR repertoire features. At surgery, both alpha and beta chains were TCR-sequenced in about 200 tumor regions, about 64 matched nontumor lung samples and around 50 PBMC samples.

Library preparation employed 5' RACE. TCRdb names NextSeq 500 as the instrument used. The TCR library protocol attached a unique molecular identifier to each TCR cDNA molecule to allow correction of PCR and sequencing errors. Per the original workflow: TCR identification, UMI-based error correction and CDR3 extraction were all carried out with Decombinator tools. TCRs above a frequency of 2 per 1,000, corresponding to the top 1% of the tumor frequency distribution, were defined as expanded. Expanded tumor TCRs were classed as regional if statistically deemed absent (corrected P<0.05) from at least one tumor region, otherwise ubiquitous. Rényi diversity was computed with the R vegan package after subsampling each repertoire 100 times to 5,000 TCRs. CDR3 similarity networks were built from amino acid triplet string-kernel similarity, connecting CDR3s with pairwise similarity above 0.82. Through fastp at Q25 and MiXCR, TCRdb rebuilt clones from the public reads, retaining in-frame beta chains. Under each unique CDR3 protein, matching rows form one entry showing the most common genes and DNA. For this entry, the V and J calls and clone size follow TCRdb and not the study's own pipeline. Within this sample are 23,000 or so distinct CDR3 sequences, with roughly 6.7% of them counted one time only. 10% to 13% of the sample belongs to the ten largest clones.

Overall study outcomes, separate from this receptor: TCR-seq was estimated to cover only approximately 6.6% of tumor T cells for alpha chains and approximately 12% for beta chains. The tumor nonsynonymous mutation count correlated with the number of expanded alpha and beta TCRs within the tumor. Counts of ubiquitous and regional expanded TCRs correlated with counts of ubiquitous and regional nonsynonymous mutations, respectively. Confirming at a functional level the hypothesis that regional TCRs recognize regional mutations was considered to require additional single-cell paired TCR alpha and beta sequencing.

Taken with the paper, the label for time point translates to: sample taken at primary tumor resection. Donors were some 78 patients with early-stage, untreated non-small cell lung cancer from the lung TRACERx cohort. TCR sequencing used whole RNA extracted from tumor and nontumor lung tissue, or from cryopreserved PBMC samples, without cell sorting. A patient was chosen for TCR sequencing only when enough RNA was available from at least two tumor regions. Before selection, tumor and adjacent nontumor lung specimens were reviewed by a lung pathologist. This clonotype was recorded at least ten times. Its specific antigen is unknown. No base-level quality is on record; no much larger clone is a single base apart. Sequenced material: lung tumor tissue, taken at surgery. This TCR came from a male donor with early-stage non-small cell lung cancer.

The DNA sequence is as follows: TGTGCCAGCAGTTCCTCTAGCGGGGGGGCGTCCTACAATGAGCAGTTCTTC. Its translation reads: CASSSSSGGASYNEQFF. The chain uses TRBV28 and TRBJ2-1; TRBD2 fits 12 bases in the junction. Taken from cysteine to phenylalanine, the CDR3 has 17 residues. The kept DNA is CDR3 alone, 51 bases in frame from the first base. V trim: 4 bases; J trim: 1 base; unmatched bases: 5. The germline V gene provides CDR1 MDHEN and CDR2 SYDVKM.